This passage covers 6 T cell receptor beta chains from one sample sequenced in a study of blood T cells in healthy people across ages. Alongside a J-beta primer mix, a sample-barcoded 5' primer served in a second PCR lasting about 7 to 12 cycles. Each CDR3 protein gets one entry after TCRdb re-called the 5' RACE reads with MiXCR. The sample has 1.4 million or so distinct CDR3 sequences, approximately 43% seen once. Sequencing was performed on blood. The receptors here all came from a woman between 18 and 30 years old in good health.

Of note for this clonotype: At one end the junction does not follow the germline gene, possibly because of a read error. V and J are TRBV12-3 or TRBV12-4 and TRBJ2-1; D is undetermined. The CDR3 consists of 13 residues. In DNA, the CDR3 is TGTGCCAGCAGTGTAGCAGTCGTTAATGAGCAGTTCTTC. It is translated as CASSVAVVNEQFF.

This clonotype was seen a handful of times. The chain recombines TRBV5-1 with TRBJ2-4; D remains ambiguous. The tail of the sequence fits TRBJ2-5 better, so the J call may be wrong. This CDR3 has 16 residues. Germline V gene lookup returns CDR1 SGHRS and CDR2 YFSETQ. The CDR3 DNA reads TGCGCCAGCAGCTTGTTACCTGAAGCGTTCCAAGAGACCCAGTACTTC. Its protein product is CASSLLPEAFQETQYF.

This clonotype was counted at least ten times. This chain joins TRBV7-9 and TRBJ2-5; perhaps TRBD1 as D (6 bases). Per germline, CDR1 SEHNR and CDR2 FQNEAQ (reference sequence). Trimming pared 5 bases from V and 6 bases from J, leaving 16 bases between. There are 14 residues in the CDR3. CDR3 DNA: TGTGCCAGCAGCCCCAAGGGGGACATGAAGACCCAGTACTTC. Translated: CASSPKGDMKTQYF. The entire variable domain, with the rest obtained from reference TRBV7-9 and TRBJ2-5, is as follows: DTGVSQNPRHKITKRGQNVTFRCDPISEHNRLYWYRQTLGQGPEFLTYFQNEAQLEKSRLLSDRFSAERPKGSFSTLEIQRTEQGDSAMYLCASSPKGDMKTQYFGPGTRLLVL.

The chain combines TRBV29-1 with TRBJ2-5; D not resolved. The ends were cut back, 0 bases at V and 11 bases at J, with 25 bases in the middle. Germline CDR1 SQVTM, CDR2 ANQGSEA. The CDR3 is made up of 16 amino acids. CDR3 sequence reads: CSVEDLSAASYNEQYF. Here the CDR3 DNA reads TGCAGCGTTGAAGATCTCAGTGCAGCGTCCTACAATGAGCAGTACTTC.

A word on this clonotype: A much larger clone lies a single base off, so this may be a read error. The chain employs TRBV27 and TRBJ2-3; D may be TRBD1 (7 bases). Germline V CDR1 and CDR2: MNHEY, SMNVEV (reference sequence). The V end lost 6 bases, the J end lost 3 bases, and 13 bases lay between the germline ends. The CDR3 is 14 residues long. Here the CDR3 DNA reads TGTGCCAGCAGGCCGACAGGGAGGACAGATACGCAGTATTTT. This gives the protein CASRPTGRTDTQYF.

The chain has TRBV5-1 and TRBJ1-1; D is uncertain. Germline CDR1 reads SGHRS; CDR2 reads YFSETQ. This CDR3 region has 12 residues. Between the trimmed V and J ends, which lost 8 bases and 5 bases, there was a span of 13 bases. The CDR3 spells CASRGPRTEAFF. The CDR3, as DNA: TGCGCCAGTCGAGGGCCGAGAACTGAAGCTTTCTTT.